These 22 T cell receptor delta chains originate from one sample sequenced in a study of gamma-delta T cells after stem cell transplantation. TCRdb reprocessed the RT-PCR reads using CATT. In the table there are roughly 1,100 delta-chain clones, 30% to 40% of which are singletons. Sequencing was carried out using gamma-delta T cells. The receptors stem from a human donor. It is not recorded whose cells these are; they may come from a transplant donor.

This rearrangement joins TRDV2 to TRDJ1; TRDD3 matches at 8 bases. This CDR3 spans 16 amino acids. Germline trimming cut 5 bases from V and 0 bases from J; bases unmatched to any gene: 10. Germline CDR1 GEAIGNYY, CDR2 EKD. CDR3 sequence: CACAGLGIPDTDKLIF. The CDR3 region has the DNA TGTGCCTGTGCGGGTTTGGGGATACCCGACACCGATAAACTCATCTTT.

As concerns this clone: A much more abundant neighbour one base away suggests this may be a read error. This CDR3 reads CASDALLGDEYTDKLIF. The CDR3 bases are TGTGCCAGTGACGCCCTACTGGGGGATGAGTACACCGATAAACTCATCTTT. The chain recombines TRDV2 with TRDJ1; 10 bases agree with TRDD3. CDR3 size: 17 residues. The germline V gene has CDR1 GEAIGNYY and CDR2 EKD.

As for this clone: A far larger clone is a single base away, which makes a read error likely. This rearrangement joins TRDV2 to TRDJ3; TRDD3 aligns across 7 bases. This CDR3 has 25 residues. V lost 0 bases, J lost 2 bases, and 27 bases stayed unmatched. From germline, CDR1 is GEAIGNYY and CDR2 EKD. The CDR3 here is CACDTVSGWGTPLRLSPWDTRQMFF. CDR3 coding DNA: TGTGCCTGTGACACCGTGAGTGGATGGGGGACCCCGCTTCGTTTATCGCCCTGGGACACCCGACAGATGTTTTTC.

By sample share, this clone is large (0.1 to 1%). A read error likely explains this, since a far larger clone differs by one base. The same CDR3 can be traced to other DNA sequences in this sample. Written as DNA, the CDR3 is TGTGCCTGTGACACCGTGAGTGGATGGGGGACCCCGCTTCGTTTATCGTCCTGGGACACCCGACAAATGTTTTTC. Its protein is CACDTVSGWGTPLRLSSWDTRQMFF. This chain connects TRDV2 to TRDJ3; 7 bases align to TRDD3. Germline assignment: CDR1 GEAIGNYY and CDR2 EKD. This CDR3 is built from 25 residues.

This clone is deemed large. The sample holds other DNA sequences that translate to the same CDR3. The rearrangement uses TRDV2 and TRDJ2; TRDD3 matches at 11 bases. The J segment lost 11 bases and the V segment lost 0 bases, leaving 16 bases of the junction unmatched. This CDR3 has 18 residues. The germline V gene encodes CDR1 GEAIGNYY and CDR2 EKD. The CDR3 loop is CACDTVAGVGDTLGQLFF. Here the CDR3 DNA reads TGTGCCTGTGACACCGTAGCAGGAGTGGGGGATACGCTGGGTCAACTCTTCTTT.

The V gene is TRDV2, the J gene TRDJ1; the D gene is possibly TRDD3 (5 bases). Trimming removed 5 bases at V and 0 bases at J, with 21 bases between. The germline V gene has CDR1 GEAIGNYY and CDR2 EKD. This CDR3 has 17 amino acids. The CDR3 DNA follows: TGTGCCTGTGCGGGACCGGGGAAGATCCCGTACACCGATAAACTCATCTTT. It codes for CACAGPGKIPYTDKLIF.

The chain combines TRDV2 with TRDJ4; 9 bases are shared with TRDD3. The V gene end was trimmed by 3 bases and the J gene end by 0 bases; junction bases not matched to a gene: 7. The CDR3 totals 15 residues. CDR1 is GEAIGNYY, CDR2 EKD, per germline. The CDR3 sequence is CACDPAPGGSRPLIF. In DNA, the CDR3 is TGTGCCTGTGACCCCGCTCCTGGGGGATCCAGACCCCTGATCTTT.

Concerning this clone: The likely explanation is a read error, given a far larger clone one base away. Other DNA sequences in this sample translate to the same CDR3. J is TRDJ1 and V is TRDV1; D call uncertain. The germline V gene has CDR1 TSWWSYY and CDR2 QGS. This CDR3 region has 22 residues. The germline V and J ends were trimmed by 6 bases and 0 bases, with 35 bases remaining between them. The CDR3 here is CALGDLRLVWFDTPDYTDKLIF. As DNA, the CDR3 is TGTGCTCTTGGTGACTTACGGCTGGTTTGGTTTGACACTCCCGACTACACCGATAAACTCATCTTT.

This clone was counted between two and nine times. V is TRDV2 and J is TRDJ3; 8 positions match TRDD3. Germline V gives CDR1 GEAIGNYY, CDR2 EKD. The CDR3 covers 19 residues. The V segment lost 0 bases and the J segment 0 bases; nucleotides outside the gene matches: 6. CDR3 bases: TGTGCCTGTGACACCGCTGGGGGACGGAGCTCCTGGGACACCCGACAGATGTTTTTC. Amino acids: CACDTAGGRSSWDTRQMFF.

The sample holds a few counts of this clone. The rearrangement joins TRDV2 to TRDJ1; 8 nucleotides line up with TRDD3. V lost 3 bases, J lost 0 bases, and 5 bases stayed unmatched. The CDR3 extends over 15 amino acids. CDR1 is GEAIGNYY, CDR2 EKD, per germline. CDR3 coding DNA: TGTGCCTGTGACCCACTGGGGGTCTACACCGATAAACTCATCTTT. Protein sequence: CACDPLGVYTDKLIF.

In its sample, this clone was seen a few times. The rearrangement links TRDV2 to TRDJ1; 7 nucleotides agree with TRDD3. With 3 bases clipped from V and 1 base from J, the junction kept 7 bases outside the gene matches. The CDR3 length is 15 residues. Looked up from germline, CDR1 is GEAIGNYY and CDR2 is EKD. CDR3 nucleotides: TGTGCCTGTGACCAACTTGGGGGACCCACCGATAAACTCATCTTT. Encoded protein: CACDQLGGPTDKLIF.

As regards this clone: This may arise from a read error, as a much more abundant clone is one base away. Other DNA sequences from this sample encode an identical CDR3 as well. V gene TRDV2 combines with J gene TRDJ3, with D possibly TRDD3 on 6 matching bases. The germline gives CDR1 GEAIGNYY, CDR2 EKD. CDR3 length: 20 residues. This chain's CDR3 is CACDTGGITGSSWDTRQMFF. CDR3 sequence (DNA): TGCGCCTGTGACACAGGAGGGATAACGGGGAGCTCCTGGGACACCCGACAGATGTTTTTC.

The CDR3 sequence is CALGEPPPVLGILTDKLIF. The CDR3 nucleotides are TGTGCTCTTGGGGAGCCCCCGCCCGTACTGGGGATACTCACCGATAAACTCATCTTT. The V and J genes are TRDV1 and TRDJ1, with TRDD3 matching 8 bases. With 3 bases clipped from V and 1 base from J, the junction kept 16 bases outside the gene matches. Germline-derived CDR1 and CDR2 are TSWWSYY and QGS. CDR3 length: 19 amino acids.

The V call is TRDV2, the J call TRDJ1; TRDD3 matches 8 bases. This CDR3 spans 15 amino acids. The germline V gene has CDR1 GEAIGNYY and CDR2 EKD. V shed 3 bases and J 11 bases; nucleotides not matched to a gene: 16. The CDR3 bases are TGTGCCTGTGACGCCGTGGGGGATGAGGGCCTACAGCTCATCTTT. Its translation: CACDAVGDEGLQLIF.

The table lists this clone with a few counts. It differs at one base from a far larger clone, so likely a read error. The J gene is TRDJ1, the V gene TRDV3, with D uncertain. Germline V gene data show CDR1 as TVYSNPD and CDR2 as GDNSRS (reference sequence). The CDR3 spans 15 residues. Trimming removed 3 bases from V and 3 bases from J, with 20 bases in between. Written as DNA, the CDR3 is TGTGCCTTGGAGACCCCTATATCCCACGCCGATAAACTCATCTTT. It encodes CALETPISHADKLIF.

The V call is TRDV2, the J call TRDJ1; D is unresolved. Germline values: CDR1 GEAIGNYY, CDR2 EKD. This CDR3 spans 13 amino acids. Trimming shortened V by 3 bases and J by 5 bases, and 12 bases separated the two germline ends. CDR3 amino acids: CACDPLTADKLIF. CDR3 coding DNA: TGTGCCTGTGACCCCTTGACCGCGGATAAACTCATCTTT.

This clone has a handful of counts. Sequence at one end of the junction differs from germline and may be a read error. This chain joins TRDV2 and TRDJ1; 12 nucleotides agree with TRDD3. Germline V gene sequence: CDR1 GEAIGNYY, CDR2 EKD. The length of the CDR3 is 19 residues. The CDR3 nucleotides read TGTGCCTGTGACACGCTTTCTGGGGGATACGCAGGCCATGCCGATAACCTCATCTTT. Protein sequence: CACDTLSGGYAGHADNLIF.

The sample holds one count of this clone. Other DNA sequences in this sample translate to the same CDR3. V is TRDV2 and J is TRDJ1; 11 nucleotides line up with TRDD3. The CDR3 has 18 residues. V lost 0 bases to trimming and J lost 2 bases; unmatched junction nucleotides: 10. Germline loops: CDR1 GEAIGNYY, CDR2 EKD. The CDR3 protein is CACDTVPLGDTQTDKLIF. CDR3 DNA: TGTGCCTGTGACACCGTTCCCTTGGGGGATACGCAGACCGATAAACTCATCTTT.

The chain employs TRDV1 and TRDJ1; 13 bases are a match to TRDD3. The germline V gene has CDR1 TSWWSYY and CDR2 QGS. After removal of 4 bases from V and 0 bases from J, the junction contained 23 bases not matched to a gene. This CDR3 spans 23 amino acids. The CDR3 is CALGGNTSYQYWGIRFYTDKLIF. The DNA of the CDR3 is TGTGCTCTTGGGGGAAACACTTCCTACCAGTACTGGGGGATACGCTTTTACACCGATAAACTCATCTTT.

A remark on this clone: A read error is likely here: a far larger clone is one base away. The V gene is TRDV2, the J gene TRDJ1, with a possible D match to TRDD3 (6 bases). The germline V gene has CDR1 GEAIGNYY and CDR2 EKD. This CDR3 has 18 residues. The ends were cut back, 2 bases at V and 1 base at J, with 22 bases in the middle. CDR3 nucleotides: TGTGCCTGTGACATCACCCCCTACTGGGAGATACGCACCGATAAACTCATCTTT. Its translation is CACDITPYWEIRTDKLIF.

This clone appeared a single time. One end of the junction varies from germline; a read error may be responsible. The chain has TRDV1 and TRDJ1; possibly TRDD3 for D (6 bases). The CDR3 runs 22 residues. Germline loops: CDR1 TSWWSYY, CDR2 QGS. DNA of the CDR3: TGTGCTCCTGGGGACTTACGGCTGGTTTGGTTTGACACTCCCGACCACACCGATAAACTCATCTTT. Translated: CAPGDLRLVWFDTPDHTDKLIF.

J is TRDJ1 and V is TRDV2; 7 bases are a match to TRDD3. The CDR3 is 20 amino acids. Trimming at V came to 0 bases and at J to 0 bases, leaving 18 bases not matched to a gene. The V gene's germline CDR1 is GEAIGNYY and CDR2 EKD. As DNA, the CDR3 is TGTGCCTGTGACACCGTCTCGGTTGGGGGACCAATTCCCTACACCGATAAACTCATCTTT. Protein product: CACDTVSVGGPIPYTDKLIF.